One sample yielded the 3 T cell receptor beta chains listed below, sequenced in a study of blood T cell repertoires in COVID-19. Assay: immunoSEQ multiplex PCR; the TCRdb copy retains only in-frame clones and omits some. The sample includes 85,000 to 120,000 clones, 70% to 90% of them seen just once. The specimen sequenced was peripheral blood. All receptors come from a man in his forties or fifties with active COVID-19.

This clone has just a few counts. This chain uses TRBV4-1 with TRBJ1-5; D not resolved. This CDR3 spans 14 amino acids. Germline V gives CDR1 MGHRA, CDR2 YSYEKL. V dropped 2 bases and J dropped 3 bases, with 8 bases sitting between them. CDR3 residues: CASSQRRFNQPQHF. DNA of the CDR3: TGCGCCAGCAGCCAACGCAGGTTCAATCAGCCCCAGCATTTT.

The rearrangement links TRBV10-3 to TRBJ2-2; maybe TRBD2 (6 bases). This CDR3 is 14 amino acids long. V lost 6 bases and J lost 4, with 12 bases in between. Germline V CDR1 and CDR2: ENHRY, SYGVKD. The CDR3 DNA sequence: TGTGCCATCAGCTCCGGGACTCCCACCGGGGAGCTGTTTTTT. It yields the protein CAISSGTPTGELFF.

The chain couples TRBV6-2 or TRBV6-3 to TRBJ2-3, with D possibly TRBD2 on 6 matching bases. The CDR3 sequence is 12 residues long. The germline CDR1 and CDR2 sequences are MNHEY and SVGEGT. V lost 5 bases and J 10 bases, leaving 13 bases between the germline ends. The DNA of the CDR3 is TGTGCCAGCAGTATGACTAGGTTGGCGCAGTATTTT. This encodes CASSMTRLAQYF.